This T cell receptor beta chain was found in a study of shared clonotypes between healthy human individuals. Comment on this clone: Its antigen is unidentified.

Study-level results: A generally larger estimated richness was seen in naive subsets than in memory subsets.

TCRdb's table, derived via immunoSEQ multiplex PCR, lists solely in-frame clones and lacks some. Of under 2,500,000 clones listed, around 95% are singletons. The CDR3 covers 16 residues. The V end lost 0 bases, the J end lost 5 bases, and 13 bases lay between the germline ends. CDR1 is LGHNT, CDR2 FRNRAP, per germline. The rearrangement joins TRBV12-5 to TRBJ2-2; D might be TRBD1 (6 bases). This receptor was taken from a man between 18 and 35 years old in good health. Material: naive CD4+ T cells sorted from blood. Regarding subset: CD45RA+ positively selected. CDR3 nucleotides: TGTGCTAGTGGTTTGGTTGCGGCAGGGGCTACCGGGGAGCTGTTTTTT. This codes for CASGLVAAGATGELFF.